These 24 T cell receptor beta chains share one sample of origin, sequenced in a study of blood T cell repertoires in COVID-19. Method: immunoSEQ multiplex PCR; TCRdb's copy keeps in-frame clones and lacks some. In the table there are about 370,000 clones, 85% to 90% of which are singletons. Sequencing used peripheral blood. All receptors derive from a man aged 18 to 30 with active or convalescent COVID-19.

CDR3 in DNA: TGTGCCAGCGGACCAGGGGTTTATAGCAATCAGCCCCAGCATTTT. Its translation: CASGPGVYSNQPQHF. The chain carries TRBV27 and TRBJ1-5; D might be TRBD1 (6 bases). V was trimmed by 8 bases and J by 0 bases, leaving 14 bases between them. CDR1 and CDR2 from the germline V gene are MNHEY and SMNVEV (reference sequence). The CDR3 sequence is 15 residues long.

V and J are TRBV18 and TRBJ2-3; 12 positions agree with TRBD2. With 4 bases clipped from V and 3 bases from J, the junction kept 2 bases outside the gene matches. The CDR3 consists of 15 residues. From germline, CDR1 is KGHSH and CDR2 LQKENI. In nucleotides, the CDR3 is TGTGCCAGCTCACTCGGGACTAGCGGGACAGATACGCAGTATTTT. This sequence encodes CASSLGTSGTDTQYF. The variable domain in full, with the rest retrieved from reference TRBV18 and TRBJ2-3, is NAGVMQNPRHLVRRRGQEARLRCSPMKGHSHVYWYRQLPEEGLKFMVYLQKENIIDESGMPKERFSAEFPKEGPSILRIQQVVRGDSAAYFCASSLGTSGTDTQYFGPGTRLTVL.

The J gene is TRBJ1-1, the V gene TRBV12-3 or TRBV12-4; D gene ambiguous. The length of the CDR3 is 13 residues. Trimming stripped 9 bases from V and 5 bases from J, with 16 bases between. The CDR3 DNA follows: TGTGCCAGTAATGAGGGCGTAGGGACTGAAGCTTTCTTT. As protein: CASNEGVGTEAFF.

A remark on this clone: Lacking the conserved final phenylalanine or tryptophan, this CDR3 likely reflects a read error. CDR3 nucleotide sequence: TGTGCCAGCACCTACAGGGACGGCTACACCCTC. This sequence encodes CASTYRDGYTL. J is TRBJ1-2 and V is TRBV6-6; tentative D call: TRBD1 (6 bases). CDR1 is MNHNY and CDR2 is SVGAGI in the germline V gene (reference sequence). With 7 bases removed from V and 8 bases from J, the gap between germline ends came to 11 bases. The CDR3 runs 11 residues.

The chain recombines TRBV4-2 with TRBJ2-1; D may be TRBD2 (6 bases). CDR3 size: 15 residues. The germline gives CDR1 LGHNA, CDR2 YNFKEQ. V gave up 1 base and J gave up 10 bases, with 17 bases separating them. The CDR3 loop reads CASSQGLPLREEQFF. The CDR3 DNA sequence: TGTGCCAGCAGCCAAGGTCTACCCCTCCGGGAGGAGCAGTTCTTC.

The chain combines TRBV29-1 with TRBJ2-7; D is possibly TRBD2 (5 bases). Trimming left V 5 bases short and J 3 bases short, with 14 bases between. The CDR3 sequence is 13 residues long. Germline-derived CDR1 and CDR2 are SQVTM and ANQGSEA. In DNA form, the CDR3 reads TGCAGCGTTCGGCGTCTGGGGAGCTACGAGCAGTACTTC. It specifies CSVRRLGSYEQYF.

This chain links TRBV9 with TRBJ2-3; D gene unclear. This CDR3 has 12 amino acids. The germline gives CDR1 SGDLS, CDR2 YYNGEE. Trimming took off 4 bases at V and 11 bases at J, with 14 bases between the two ends. CDR3 sequence (DNA): TGTGCCAGCAGCTTAAGGCTAGGCGAGCAGTATTTT. It codes for CASSLRLGEQYF.

J is TRBJ2-5 and V is TRBV5-1; a possible D gene is TRBD1 (5 bases). Trimming took off 4 bases at V and 5 bases at J, with 15 bases between the two ends. This CDR3 contains 14 residues. Per the germline V gene, CDR1 is SGHRS and CDR2 is YFSETQ. The chain's CDR3 is CASSPPRGLETQYF. Here the CDR3 DNA reads TGCGCCAGCAGCCCCCCTAGGGGTTTGGAGACCCAGTACTTC.

Notes on this clone: The identical CDR3 is also encoded by other nucleotide sequences in the sample. The V call is TRBV18, the J call TRBJ2-7; D call uncertain. The V gene's germline CDR1 is KGHSH and CDR2 LQKENI. The CDR3 has 13 residues. The ends were cut back, 3 bases at V and 5 bases at J, with 11 bases in the middle. The CDR3 DNA sequence: TGTGCCAGCTCACCGCTAGAAACCCACGAGCAGTACTTC. It translates to CASSPLETHEQYF.

This clone was counted a single time. The chain has TRBV5-1 and TRBJ2-7; 8 nucleotides match TRBD1. The CDR3 sequence is 14 residues long. V shed 4 bases and J 0 bases; nucleotides not matched to a gene: 3. Germline V gene sequence: CDR1 SGHRS, CDR2 YFSETQ. CDR3 in amino acids: CASSRGQGSYEQYF. In DNA, the CDR3 is TGCGCCAGCAGCCGTGGACAGGGCTCCTACGAGCAGTACTTC.

The rearrangement links TRBV27 to TRBJ2-5; 13 bases fit TRBD2. This CDR3 spans 16 amino acids. From germline, CDR1 is MNHEY and CDR2 SMNVEV (reference sequence). J gave up 5 bases and V 5 bases, and 8 bases lay outside the gene matches. The CDR3 DNA reads TGTGCCAGCAGTGGAACCGGGACTAGCGGGAAGGAGACCCAGTACTTC. As protein: CASSGTGTSGKETQYF.

The CDR3 loop reads CASSSRGRDTGELFF. CDR3 coding DNA: TGTGCCAGCAGTTCCAGGGGGCGCGACACCGGGGAGCTGTTTTTT. The chain combines TRBV6-2 or TRBV6-3 with TRBJ2-2, with 8 positions matching TRBD1. CDR1 and CDR2 (germline): MNHEY, SVGEGT. This CDR3 has 15 amino acids. The trim removed 4 bases at V and 3 bases at J, leaving 4 bases unmatched.

This clone was detected only once. The chain links TRBV27 to TRBJ1-5, with D possibly TRBD1 on 6 matching bases. Trimming shortened V by 5 bases and J by 6 bases, and 14 bases separated the two germline ends. Germline assignment: CDR1 MNHEY and CDR2 SMNVEV (reference sequence). This CDR3 region has 14 residues. CDR3 nucleotide sequence: TGTGCCAGCAGTCTTACAGGGTCTATTCAGCCCCAGCATTTT. Translation: CASSLTGSIQPQHF.

The chain employs TRBV12-5 and TRBJ2-3, with TRBD1 as a possible D gene (6 bases). V gave up 2 bases and J gave up 2 bases, with 17 bases separating them. This CDR3 region has 17 residues. CDR1 is LGHNT and CDR2 is FRNRAP in the germline V gene. The CDR3 region is CASGLTGTSKYTDTQYF. The CDR3 nucleotides read TGTGCTAGTGGTTTGACAGGGACAAGTAAATACACAGATACGCAGTATTTT.

V and J are TRBV7-9 and TRBJ2-7, with D uncertain. V gave up 1 base and J gave up 6 bases, with 7 bases separating them. The CDR3 loop spans 12 amino acids. Germline V lookup: CDR1 SEHNR, CDR2 FQNEAQ (reference sequence). CDR3 nucleotides: TGTGCCAGCAGCTTAGGACAACCCGAGCAGTACTTC. It encodes CASSLGQPEQYF. Complete variable domain (other parts from reference TRBV7-9 and TRBJ2-7): DTGVSQNPRHKITKRGQNVTFRCDPISEHNRLYWYRQTLGQGPEFLTYFQNEAQLEKSRLLSDRFSAERPKGSFSTLEIQRTEQGDSAMYLCASSLGQPEQYFGPGTRLTVT.

The J gene is TRBJ2-7, the V gene TRBV7-9; D gene uncertain. Germline V gene sequence: CDR1 SEHNR, CDR2 FQNEAQ (reference sequence). V lost 5 bases to trimming and J lost 0 bases, with 8 bases between them. This CDR3 spans 13 amino acids. The CDR3 spells CASSQTYSYEQYF. The DNA for the CDR3 is TGTGCCAGCAGCCAAACTTACTCCTACGAGCAGTACTTC.

There are many counts of this clone. The V gene is TRBV7-9, the J gene TRBJ1-6, with D perhaps matching TRBD1 (5 bases). The CDR3 is 15 amino acids. The germline CDR1 and CDR2 sequences are SEHNR and FQNEAQ (reference sequence). Trimming removed 5 bases from V and 8 bases from J, with 16 bases in between. The CDR3, as DNA: TGTGCCAGCAGCCAGAGCCAGGGATGGGATTCACCCCTCCACTTT. Translating gives CASSQSQGWDSPLHF.

The chain carries TRBV27 and TRBJ1-1; tentatively, D is TRBD1 (6 bases). The CDR3 sequence is 14 residues long. Germline values: CDR1 MNHEY, CDR2 SMNVEV (reference sequence). Trimming left V 2 bases short and J 11 bases short, with 18 bases between. CDR3 sequence: CASSLGPRGGNAFF. The CDR3 DNA is TGTGCCAGCAGTTTAGGGCCTAGGGGGGGGAATGCTTTCTTT.

This clone was observed a single time. The chain links TRBV6-5 to TRBJ1-5; TRBD1 matches at 8 bases. The CDR3 is 15 residues long. Trimming removed 8 bases from V and 6 bases from J; junction bases left unmatched: 12. In germline, CDR1 is MNHEY, CDR2 SVGAGI. CDR3 residues: CASHQGGTGSQPQHF. CDR3 nucleotides: TGTGCCAGCCACCAAGGAGGGACAGGAAGTCAGCCCCAGCATTTT.

The genes are TRBV7-3 and TRBJ2-3, with D hard to call. The germline V and J ends were trimmed by 1 base and 1 base, with 12 bases remaining between them. CDR3 size: 16 residues. CDR1 and CDR2 (germline): SGHTA, FQGTGA. The DNA for the CDR3 is TGTGCCAGCAGCTTAATCGCAACCCGGGGCACAGATACGCAGTATTTT. Protein product: CASSLIATRGTDTQYF.

The genes are TRBV7-9 and TRBJ2-4; 8 bases map to TRBD1. The trim removed 5 bases at V and 8 bases at J, leaving 11 bases unmatched. The CDR3 has 15 amino acids. Germline-derived CDR1 and CDR2 are SEHNR and FQNEAQ (reference sequence). The CDR3 reads CASSRLGTGGDIQYF. CDR3 coding DNA: TGTGCCAGCAGCCGGCTGGGGACAGGCGGCGACATTCAGTACTTC.

This clone was seen more than once but under ten times. The rearrangement uses TRBV9 and TRBJ2-7; 14 positions agree with TRBD2. Germline CDR1 is SGDLS and CDR2 is YYNGEE. This CDR3 has 18 amino acids. V lost 3 bases to trimming and J lost 0 bases; unmatched junction nucleotides: 8. The CDR3 DNA is TGTGCCAGCAGCGCGACCGGGACTAGCGGGGGAAACTCCTACGAGCAGTACTTC. Its translation is CASSATGTSGGNSYEQYF.

This rearrangement joins TRBV5-6 to TRBJ2-4, with 11 bases matching TRBD2. J was trimmed by 7 bases and V by 0 bases; bases with no gene match: 6. This CDR3 region has 16 residues. Per the germline V gene, CDR1 is SGHDT and CDR2 is YYEEEE. This CDR3 is CASSLASGRWENIQYF. The DNA of the CDR3 is TGTGCCAGCAGCTTGGCTAGCGGGAGGTGGGAGAACATTCAGTACTTC.

J is TRBJ1-6 and V is TRBV4-3; tentatively, D is TRBD1 (5 bases). The CDR3 covers 15 residues. CDR1 and CDR2 (germline): LGHNA, YSLEER. Trimming took 0 bases from V and 10 from J, leaving 13 bases between them. The CDR3 loop is CASSQEARARSPLHF. CDR3 DNA sequence: TGCGCCAGCAGCCAAGAAGCCAGGGCGAGATCACCCCTCCACTTT.